The 21 T cell receptor beta chains presented below share a single source sample, sequenced in a study of blood T cell repertoires in COVID-19 (dated by TCRdb to 2018 to 2020). Receptor libraries were prepared by the immunoSEQ multiplex PCR assay. This immuneACCESS table, as held by TCRdb, lists in-frame sequences with V and J called but not all clones. Of the missing ones, under half trace to an unresolved V gene in checked studies; the others have no known cause. Here the sample has about 120,000 clones; approximately 87% occur a single time. The biggest ten clones account for roughly 2.2% of the sample. Sequenced material: peripheral blood. Receptors originate from a woman aged 50 to 60 with acute or convalescent COVID-19.

The chain employs TRBV6-4 and TRBJ1-5; 9 nucleotides line up with TRBD1. CDR1 MRHNA and CDR2 SNTAGT come from the germline V gene. V was pared by 0 bases and J by 3 bases, with 6 bases of the junction left unmatched. This CDR3 has 17 residues. The CDR3 nucleotides are TGTGCCAGCAGTGACTCGAGGGACAGGGAGTTCAATCAGCCCCAGCATTTT. This codes for CASSDSRDREFNQPQHF.

The rearrangement uses TRBV11-2 and TRBJ1-2; D is ambiguous. Trimming stripped 5 bases from V and 2 bases from J, with 12 bases between. This CDR3 spans 14 amino acids. Germline values: CDR1 SGHAT, CDR2 FQNNGV. The CDR3 region is CASSPGGKNYGYTF. The CDR3 DNA reads TGTGCCAGCAGCCCTGGAGGGAAGAACTATGGCTACACCTTC.

The chain employs TRBV7-9 and TRBJ2-2, with D maybe TRBD1 (6 bases). The germline gives CDR1 SEHNR, CDR2 FQNEAQ (reference sequence). This CDR3 has 14 amino acids. V lost 3 bases, J lost 4 bases, and 9 bases lay in between. CDR3 in amino acids: CASSLRTATGELFF. Here the CDR3 DNA reads TGTGCCAGCAGCTTGCGGACAGCCACCGGGGAGCTGTTTTTT.

The gene calls are TRBV19 and TRBJ2-7; 11 bases match TRBD1. The CDR3 consists of 15 residues. The J segment lost 4 bases and the V segment lost 5 bases, leaving 7 bases of the junction unmatched. CDR1 and CDR2 (germline): LNHDA, SQIVND (reference sequence). The CDR3 is CASSPTGQGEYEQYF. CDR3 sequence (DNA): TGTGCCAGTAGTCCCACGGGACAGGGGGAGTACGAGCAGTACTTC.

The chain links TRBV7-9 to TRBJ2-5; tentatively, D is TRBD2 (6 bases). V lost 5 bases to trimming and J lost 4 bases, with 14 bases between them. This CDR3 is 14 amino acids long. Germline V gene data show CDR1 as SEHNR and CDR2 as FQNEAQ (reference sequence). The CDR3 reads CASSNLLGGETQYF. The CDR3 DNA reads TGTGCCAGCAGCAATCTACTGGGGGGAGAGACCCAGTACTTC.

The CDR3: CASSVAMNTEAFF. CDR3 DNA: TGTGCCAGCAGCGTGGCCATGAACACTGAAGCTTTCTTT. The rearrangement uses TRBV9 and TRBJ1-1; D is undetermined. This CDR3 contains 13 residues. V lost 2 bases and J 0 bases, leaving 5 bases between the germline ends. Germline values: CDR1 SGDLS, CDR2 YYNGEE.

V and J are TRBV11-2 and TRBJ2-7; the D gene is possibly TRBD2 (5 bases). CDR3 length: 12 residues. CDR1 SGHAT and CDR2 FQNNGV come from the germline V gene. The V end lost 5 bases, the J end lost 5 bases, and 10 bases lay between the germline ends. CDR3 loop: CASSERRDEQYF. In DNA, the CDR3 is TGTGCCAGCAGCGAGCGGCGGGACGAGCAGTACTTC.

Only one count was recorded for this clone. J is TRBJ1-2 and V is TRBV2, with D unresolved. The V and J ends lost 6 bases and 0 bases respectively, with 8 bases between them. Per germline, CDR1 SNHLY and CDR2 FYNNEI. The CDR3 consists of 13 residues. The CDR3 here is CASSDTPNYGYTF. Written as DNA, the CDR3 is TGTGCCAGCAGCGATACACCTAACTATGGCTACACCTTC.

This rearrangement joins TRBV29-1 to TRBJ1-5, with 11 nucleotides matching TRBD1. The germline V gene encodes CDR1 SQVTM and CDR2 ANQGSEA. After removal of 4 bases from V and 4 bases from J, the junction contained 3 bases not matched to a gene. The CDR3 is 14 amino acids. For the CDR3, the DNA is TGCAGCGTTGGGACAGGGGGCTCGAATCAGCCCCAGCATTTT. Protein: CSVGTGGSNQPQHF.

The chain joins TRBV30 to TRBJ2-3; D remains ambiguous. V lost 8 bases to trimming and J lost 3 bases, with 21 bases between them. Germline V gene data show CDR1 as GTSNPN and CDR2 as SVGIG (reference sequence). This CDR3 is 15 amino acids long. Here the CDR3 DNA reads TGTGCCCATATGTACCATGGCGGTCCTACAGATACGCAGTATTTT. Its translation: CAHMYHGGPTDTQYF.

This rearrangement joins TRBV6-2 or TRBV6-3 to TRBJ1-6; the match to TRBD1 covers 9 bases. Germline lookup yields CDR1 MNHEY and CDR2 SVGEGT. Trimming at V came to 0 bases and at J to 0 bases, leaving 3 bases not matched to a gene. This CDR3 comprises 18 residues. This chain's CDR3 is CASSYSPTGGSYNSPLHF. The CDR3 region has the DNA TGTGCCAGCAGTTACTCGCCGACAGGGGGCTCCTATAATTCACCCCTCCACTTT.

The chain employs TRBV12-3 or TRBV12-4 and TRBJ2-1; D not resolved. V lost 7 bases, J lost 8 bases, and 15 bases lay in between. This CDR3 region has 13 residues. CDR3 protein: CASKAWRMDEQFF. The CDR3 coding sequence is TGTGCCAGCAAGGCCTGGCGGATGGATGAGCAGTTCTTC.

The chain couples TRBV24-1 to TRBJ2-3; 9 nucleotides align to TRBD1. Trimming at V came to 3 bases and at J to 3 bases, leaving 6 bases not matched to a gene. The CDR3 runs 16 residues. Looked up from germline, CDR1 is KGHDR and CDR2 is SFDVKD. The CDR3 coding sequence is TGTGCCACCAGTGATGGAGGGACAGGGAAAACAGATACGCAGTATTTT. Translated: CATSDGGTGKTDTQYF.

This chain joins TRBV4-1 and TRBJ1-4; the D gene is possibly TRBD1 (5 bases). Looked up from germline, CDR1 is MGHRA and CDR2 is YSYEKL. This CDR3 has 16 residues. V was trimmed by 3 bases and J by 8 bases, leaving 19 bases between them. The CDR3 region has the DNA TGCGCCAGCAGCCAGAGCGGGGCCGCTCCGGGGGAAAAACTGTTTTTT. Translation gives CASSQSGAAPGEKLFF.

This chain uses TRBV7-9 with TRBJ2-3; maybe TRBD2 (6 bases). CDR1 and CDR2 (germline): SEHNR, FQNEAQ (reference sequence). CDR3 length: 16 amino acids. The V end was cut by 5 bases, the J end by 0 bases, with 15 bases between. The CDR3 region is CASSPARSGSTDTQYF. CDR3 coding DNA: TGTGCCAGCAGCCCCGCCCGGAGCGGGAGCACAGATACGCAGTATTTT.

This rearrangement joins TRBV7-6 to TRBJ2-7, with 11 positions matching TRBD1. This CDR3 spans 17 amino acids. With V trimmed by 6 bases and J by 0 bases, 10 bases remained unmatched. Germline loops: CDR1 SGHVS, CDR2 FNYEAQ. CDR3 nucleotides: TGTGCCAGCAGTCAAACAGGGGGGACAGGGGGCTCCTACGAGCAGTACTTC. Its protein product is CASSQTGGTGGSYEQYF.

The chain joins TRBV12-5 to TRBJ2-7; TRBD2 agrees at 13 bases. With V trimmed by 5 bases and J by 2 bases, 3 bases remained unmatched. The CDR3 loop spans 15 amino acids. Per germline, CDR1 LGHNT and CDR2 FRNRAP. This CDR3 is CASGQGTSGAYEQYF. CDR3 sequence (DNA): TGTGCTAGTGGTCAAGGGACTAGCGGGGCCTACGAGCAGTACTTC.

This rearrangement joins TRBV19 to TRBJ1-5, with TRBD1 as a possible D gene (6 bases). CDR3 size: 14 residues. CDR1 is LNHDA and CDR2 is SQIVND in the germline V gene (reference sequence). V lost 3 bases and J lost 5, with 11 bases in between. The CDR3 DNA reads TGTGCCAGTAGTATTGGCAACAGGGATCAGCCCCAGCATTTT. This codes for CASSIGNRDQPQHF.

This chain uses TRBV9 with TRBJ1-1; weak D call: TRBD1 (5 bases). The CDR3 loop spans 15 amino acids. Per germline, CDR1 SGDLS and CDR2 YYNGEE. Trimming removed 5 bases from V and 3 bases from J, with 17 bases in between. In nucleotides, the CDR3 is TGTGCCAGCAGTTCTACCGGGACTCCTGACACTGAAGCTTTCTTT. Translated, it gives CASSSTGTPDTEAFF.

This clone was picked up one time. The CDR3 loop reads CASSTGEGNTEAFF. As DNA, the CDR3 is TGCGCCAGCAGTACAGGGGAAGGAAACACTGAAGCTTTCTTT. This chain joins TRBV10-1 and TRBJ1-1; the match to TRBD1 covers 7 bases. Trimming removed 5 bases from V and 2 bases from J; junction bases left unmatched: 5. Germline V CDR1 and CDR2: WNHNN, SYGVQD (reference sequence). The CDR3 runs 14 residues.

This chain links TRBV7-9 with TRBJ1-2, with 8 bases identical to TRBD1. Germline CDR1 SEHNR, CDR2 FQNEAQ (reference sequence). The CDR3 spans 16 residues. The junction had 9 bases not matched to a gene; V was cut back by 6 bases and J by 0 bases. CDR3 coding DNA: TGTGCCAGCAGAAGTGACAGGGGCCGAGCTAACTATGGCTACACCTTC. Its translation: CASRSDRGRANYGYTF.